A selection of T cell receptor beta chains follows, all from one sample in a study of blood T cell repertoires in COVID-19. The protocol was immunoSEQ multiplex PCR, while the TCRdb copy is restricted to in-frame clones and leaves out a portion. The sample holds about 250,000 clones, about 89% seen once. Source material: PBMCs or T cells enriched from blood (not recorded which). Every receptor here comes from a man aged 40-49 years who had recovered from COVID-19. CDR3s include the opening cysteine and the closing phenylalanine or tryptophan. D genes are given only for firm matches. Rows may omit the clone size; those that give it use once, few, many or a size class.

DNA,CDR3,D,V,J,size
TGTGCCAGCAGCGTAACAGCTCCGAACTCTGGAAACACCATATATTTT,CASSVTAPNSGNTIYF,NA,TRBV9,TRBJ1-3,once
TGTGCCAGCTCAGCGGGACAGGGAGCCTCCTATGGCTACACCTTC,CASSAGQGASYGYTF,TRBD1,TRBV18,TRBJ1-2,few
TGTGCCAGCAGCTTAACGGGCGGGGGCAATCTACGCACTGAAGCTTTCTTT,CASSLTGGGNLRTEAFF,NA,TRBV7-9,TRBJ1-1,NA
TGTGCCAGCAGCGTCCAAAGCCCCCCGTCTCGGTTTACGAACACCGGGGAGCTGTTTTTT,CASSVQSPPSRFTNTGELFF,NA,TRBV9,TRBJ2-2,NA
TGCGCCAGCAGTGCGCATCCGAGCTCTGGGGCCAACGTCCTGACTTTC,CASSAHPSSGANVLTF,NA,TRBV5-1,TRBJ2-6,NA
TGTGCCAGCAGCCGGCCCCTGACTAGCGGGAGTTTGAACACCGGGGAGCTGTTTTTT,CASSRPLTSGSLNTGELFF,TRBD2,TRBV7-6,TRBJ2-2,NA
TGTGCCAGCAGCTTAGGGCGGAAACTGTTTTTT,CASSLGRKLFF,NA,TRBV7-2,TRBJ1-4,NA
TGTGCCAGCAGCTCACGAAGGAGGGGATTAACTAATGAAAAACTGTTTTTT,CASSSRRRGLTNEKLFF,NA,TRBV11-2,TRBJ1-4,NA
TGTGCTAGTGGGGCGTGGACTAGCGGGAGAGGCGATGAGCAGTTCTTC,CASGAWTSGRGDEQFF,TRBD2,TRBV12-5,TRBJ2-1,NA
TGTGCCAGCAGCTTAACAAGGACAGGGGCAAGACAGCCCCAGCATTTT,CASSLTRTGARQPQHF,TRBD1,TRBV7-8,TRBJ1-5,NA
TGCGCCAGCAGCCAAGAGGAGCGGGAGAAATCCTACGAGCAGTACTTC,CASSQEEREKSYEQYF,TRBD2,TRBV4-3,TRBJ2-7,NA
TGTGCCAGCAGCCAAGATGGGGACAGGGGGGAAAAACTGTTTTTT,CASSQDGDRGEKLFF,TRBD1,TRBV14,TRBJ1-4,NA
TGTGCTAGTGGTTTGGGGGGGCTAGTCCAAGAGACCCAGTACTTC,CASGLGGLVQETQYF,NA,TRBV12-5,TRBJ2-5,NA
TGTGCCAGCAGCTCTAGGACAGGGAGGACTAATAATTCACCCCTCCACTTT,CASSSRTGRTNNSPLHF,TRBD1,TRBV7-8,TRBJ1-6,NA
TGTGCCAGCAGCTCACGGGCTGAAGCTTTCTTT,CASSSRAEAFF,NA,TRBV6-5,TRBJ1-1,NA
TGTGCCAGCAGTTCCCCCCCTCTGTACGAGCAGTACTTC,CASSSPPLYEQYF,NA,TRBV28,TRBJ2-7,NA
TGCAGCGGGCGACCGGCAGGAGGAAACACCATATATTTT,CSGRPAGGNTIYF,NA,TRBV29-1,TRBJ1-3,NA
TGTGCCAGTAGCCCCGTGGATCTAGGGGCCTACCACTCTGGAAACACCATATATTTT,CASSPVDLGAYHSGNTIYF,NA,TRBV19,TRBJ1-3,NA
TGCGCCAGCAGTGCAGCGGGAGTATTGAATGAGCAGTTCTTC,CASSAAGVLNEQFF,TRBD2,TRBV10-2,TRBJ2-1,NA
TGCGCCAGCAGCCAGGTCTGGGGAGGAGACAACACCATATATTTT,CASSQVWGGDNTIYF,NA,TRBV4-1,TRBJ1-3,NA
TGTGCCAGCAGCGTTGGGGGAGGGGTCAATGAGCAGTTCTTC,CASSVGGGVNEQFF,TRBD2,TRBV9,TRBJ2-1,NA
TGTGCCAGCTCACCGGCGGGAGGGCCAGAGTACGAGCAGTACTTC,CASSPAGGPEYEQYF,TRBD2,TRBV18,TRBJ2-7,NA
TGTGCCAGCAGCCTGGGGGGGTACCGGGGCAATCAGCCCCAGCATTTT,CASSLGGYRGNQPQHF,NA,TRBV27,TRBJ1-5,NA
TGTGCCACCAGCAGGGAGGTCCCGGGCGGGGGGTGGAGCAATGAGCAGTTCTTC,CATSREVPGGGWSNEQFF,TRBD2,TRBV15,TRBJ2-1,NA
TGTGCCAGCAGTGGCAGGGGTTGGGCCGAAGCTTTCTTT,CASSGRGWAEAFF,NA,TRBV27,TRBJ1-1,NA
TGTGCCAGCAGCCCAAAGTCAGATTCGGGAAAAATGAACACTGAAGCTTTCTTT,CASSPKSDSGKMNTEAFF,NA,TRBV3-1/TRBV3-2,TRBJ1-1,NA
TGTGCCAGCAGTTACTCGTCTAGCTCTGGGGCCAACGTCCTGACTTTC,CASSYSSSSGANVLTF,NA,TRBV6-5,TRBJ2-6,NA
TGCGCCAGCAGCTTTTCACGGGAGGGCTATGGCTACACCTTC,CASSFSREGYGYTF,NA,TRBV5-1,TRBJ1-2,NA
TGTGCCAGCAGCGTTACAGGGGGCTGGGATCAGCCCCAGCATTTT,CASSVTGGWDQPQHF,TRBD1,TRBV6-5,TRBJ1-5,few
TGCGCCAGCAGCCAATGGCCTAGGGGCTATGGCTACACCTTC,CASSQWPRGYGYTF,NA,TRBV4-1,TRBJ1-2,NA
TGCGCCAGCAGCTCAAGGACAGGGGCTAACTATGGCTACACCTTC,CASSSRTGANYGYTF,TRBD1,TRBV5-1,TRBJ1-2,once
TGTGCCTGGAGTCGGGCAGGGGGCGCGTATGGAAACACCATATATTTT,CAWSRAGGAYGNTIYF,TRBD1,TRBV30,TRBJ1-3,NA
TGTGCCATCAGTGAGGCGACAGGGCCAGGCTCTAAGTATGGCTACACCTTC,CAISEATGPGSKYGYTF,TRBD1,TRBV10-3,TRBJ1-2,NA
TGTGCCAGCAACACAGGAGGGGGGGCGTACGGCTACACCTTC,CASNTGGGAYGYTF,NA,TRBV5-4,TRBJ1-2,NA
TGTGCCAGCAGTATTCTTTCAGGTCCGCCCCAGCATTTT,CASSILSGPPQHF,NA,TRBV6-2/TRBV6-3,TRBJ1-5,NA
TGTGCCAGCTCTTTTACGGGCACAGATACGCAGTATTTT,CASSFTGTDTQYF,NA,TRBV9,TRBJ2-3,NA
TGTGCCAGTAGTACCAGACAGCCTAGCACAGATACGCAGTATTTT,CASSTRQPSTDTQYF,NA,TRBV19,TRBJ2-3,NA
TGTGCCAGCAGTTTATCACCCGCCGTCTTTGGACAGGTCCCCTCTGGGGCCAACGTCCTGACTTTC,CASSLSPAVFGQVPSGANVLTF,TRBD1,TRBV27,TRBJ2-6,NA
TGTGCCAGCAATTTATTCAGCGGCGGTACCTACGAGCAGTACTTC,CASNLFSGGTYEQYF,NA,TRBV27,TRBJ2-7,NA
TGCGCCAGCAGCCAAGTCTATAACAGACAGAACACTGAAGCTTTCTTT,CASSQVYNRQNTEAFF,NA,TRBV4-1,TRBJ1-1,NA
TGTGCCAGCAGCTTAGCAGCGGACTCCTACGAGCAGTACTTC,CASSLAADSYEQYF,NA,TRBV13,TRBJ2-7,NA
TGTGCCAGCAGTTTTTTCGGGGAAGGCTACACCTTC,CASSFFGEGYTF,NA,TRBV12-3/TRBV12-4,TRBJ1-2,NA
TGCGCCAGCAGTGTATCTTCAGGGAACACTGAAGCTTTCTTT,CASSVSSGNTEAFF,NA,TRBV10-2,TRBJ1-1,NA
TGTGCCAGCAGCTTGACAGTGGAGACCCAGTACTTC,CASSLTVETQYF,NA,TRBV7-2,TRBJ2-5,NA
TGTGCCAGCAGCTTGAGAGGCACAGATACGCAGTATTTT,CASSLRGTDTQYF,NA,TRBV5-4,TRBJ2-3,NA
TGCAGCGTTGAAGACCTTTTCAGGGGCCGGGGGAACACTGAAGCTTTCTTT,CSVEDLFRGRGNTEAFF,NA,TRBV29-1,TRBJ1-1,NA
TGTGCCAGCAGCTTGGACAGGAGCTCCTACAATGAGCAGTTCTTC,CASSLDRSSYNEQFF,TRBD1,TRBV13,TRBJ2-1,NA
TGTGCCAGCAGCTTAGGACTAGCGGGATCTGATACGCAGTATTTT,CASSLGLAGSDTQYF,TRBD2,TRBV9,TRBJ2-3,NA
TGTGCCAGTAGTCCCCATAGAGGTCGGGAGAGGAGTGGCTACACCTTC,CASSPHRGRERSGYTF,NA,TRBV19,TRBJ1-2,NA
TGTGCCAGCAGCTTAGGGGTACAGGAAAAACTGTTTTTT,CASSLGVQEKLFF,NA,TRBV11-2,TRBJ1-4,NA
TGTGCCAGCAGCTTAGGGTCAGTCTATGGCTACACCTTC,CASSLGSVYGYTF,NA,TRBV11-2,TRBJ1-2,NA
TGTGCCAGCAGTTTGGGGGCTACCCTATACTCCTACGAGCAGTACTTC,CASSLGATLYSYEQYF,NA,TRBV27,TRBJ2-7,NA
TGTGCCAGCAGTTTGGGGACAGGGACAGAAGCTTTCTTT,CASSLGTGTEAFF,TRBD1,TRBV12-3/TRBV12-4,TRBJ1-1,few